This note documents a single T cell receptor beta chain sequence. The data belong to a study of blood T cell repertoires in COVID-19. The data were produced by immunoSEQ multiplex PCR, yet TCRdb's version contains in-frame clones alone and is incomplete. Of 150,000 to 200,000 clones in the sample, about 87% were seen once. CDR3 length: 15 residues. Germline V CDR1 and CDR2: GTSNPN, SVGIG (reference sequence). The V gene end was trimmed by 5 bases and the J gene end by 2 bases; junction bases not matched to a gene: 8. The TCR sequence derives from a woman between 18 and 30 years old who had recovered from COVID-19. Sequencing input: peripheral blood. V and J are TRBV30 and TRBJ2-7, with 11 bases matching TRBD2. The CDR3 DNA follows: TGTGCCTGGTCCCGGGGGACTAGCGGAACCTACGAGCAGTACGTC. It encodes CAWSRGTSGTYEQYV.